This T cell receptor beta chain appears in the sequencing data of a study of memory CD4+ T cells and cytomegalovirus serostatus. Overall study: Of the healthy Belgian adults, fewer than 10 were CMV seropositive and 20 to 30 seronegative. General study results and limits: Each of around 69 CMV-associated TCRbeta sequences occurred in one to five individuals. Median bootstrapped AUC for CMV status was about 0.95 originally, 0.85 to 0.92 US-trained.

Single viable CD3+CD4+CD8-CD45RO+ cells were sorted as the memory CD4+ T cells. Donors' CMV status reflects serum IgG against pp150, pp28, p38, p52. On this clone: The target antigen is unknown.

In germline, CDR1 is SQVTM, CDR2 ANQGSEA. Trimming took 6 bases from V and 0 from J, leaving 14 bases between them. There are 14 residues in the CDR3. Sequencing used immunoSEQ multiplex PCR; TCRdb keeps in-frame clones, though not all of them. This table holds fewer than 75,000 clones, 70% to 85% found once. This receptor was taken from an adult in good health and CMV-seronegative. Sequencing was performed on memory CD4+ T cells from blood. This chain links TRBV29-1 with TRBJ1-1, with a possible D match to TRBD1 (5 bases). This CDR3 is CSVPGRGLNTEAFF. CDR3 nucleotide sequence: TGCAGCGTCCCAGGGAGGGGCCTGAACACTGAAGCTTTCTTT.